The 21 T cell receptor beta chains presented below share a single source sample, sequenced in a study of cytomegalovirus exposure and HLA in healthy donors. The PCR was carried out with 60 Vbeta primers and 13 Jbeta primers. Sequenced by immunoSEQ multiplex PCR; TCRdb stores in-frame clones only, minus some. The sample has 90,000 to 150,000 clones, nearly 65% seen once. Source material: PBMCs. The receptor set was obtained from a man between 35 and 55 years old in good health and CMV-seropositive.

This clone has only one observation. The chain combines TRBV18 with TRBJ2-3, with D maybe TRBD1 (6 bases). Germline CDR1 KGHSH, CDR2 LQKENI. V was clipped by 6 bases and J by 4 bases, with 14 bases between them. The CDR3 is 14 amino acids. For the CDR3, the DNA is TGTGCCAGCTCCCTTACTGGGGGCGCAGATACGCAGTATTTT. Protein sequence: CASSLTGGADTQYF.

The V gene is TRBV14, the J gene TRBJ1-2; maybe TRBD1 (6 bases). V was trimmed by 6 bases and J by 2 bases, leaving 16 bases between them. Germline V gene sequence: CDR1 SGHDN, CDR2 FVKESK. This CDR3 contains 15 residues. Here the CDR3 reads CASRQTNQGNYGYTF. The CDR3 nucleotides read TGTGCCAGCAGACAAACGAACCAGGGGAACTATGGCTACACCTTC.

The chain links TRBV7-9 to TRBJ2-3, with 8 bases lining up with TRBD1. The CDR3 runs 15 residues. V shed 4 bases and J 2 bases; nucleotides not matched to a gene: 5. CDR1 and CDR2 (germline): SEHNR, FQNEAQ (reference sequence). The DNA for the CDR3 is TGTGCCAGCAGCTCGCAGGGGGCCCCCACAGATACGCAGTATTTT. Translating gives CASSSQGAPTDTQYF.

This chain joins TRBV11-1 and TRBJ1-5; D possibly corresponds to TRBD1 (5 bases). This CDR3 has 13 residues. Germline V lookup: CDR1 SGHAT, CDR2 FQDESV (reference sequence). V was trimmed by 5 bases and J by 4 bases, leaving 9 bases between them. CDR3 DNA: TGTGCCAGCAGCCCGACAGAGAATCAGCCCCAGCATTTT. Translating gives CASSPTENQPQHF.

The chain combines TRBV6-1 with TRBJ2-7, with 7 bases fitting TRBD1. The CDR3 consists of 13 residues. Germline V gene data show CDR1 as MNHNS and CDR2 as SASEGT. The ends lost 2 bases at V and 4 bases at J; junction bases unmatched: 2. For the CDR3, the DNA is TGTGCCAGCAGTGAATACAGGGGATACGAGCAGTACTTC. Translated: CASSEYRGYEQYF.

This clone was picked up a small number of times. J is TRBJ2-5 and V is TRBV2; 8 nucleotides agree with TRBD1. The DNA end lines up better with TRBJ2-7; the J call may be wrong. The CDR3 is made up of 14 amino acids. Germline V gene sequence: CDR1 SNHLY, CDR2 FYNNEI. CDR3 DNA: TGTGCCAGCAGAGATAGGACAGGGACCTACGAGCAGTACTTC. Translating gives CASRDRTGTYEQYF.

V and J are TRBV9 and TRBJ2-7; 10 nucleotides match TRBD1. CDR1 and CDR2 (germline): SGDLS, YYNGEE. This CDR3 contains 14 residues. With 3 bases clipped from V and 5 bases from J, the junction kept 5 bases outside the gene matches. CDR3 region: CASSGGTGAHEQYF. The CDR3 nucleotides are TGTGCCAGCAGCGGCGGGACAGGGGCCCACGAGCAGTACTTC.

This chain joins TRBV7-8 and TRBJ1-5; D may be TRBD1 (5 bases). Per germline, CDR1 SGHVS and CDR2 FQNEAQ. The CDR3 has 16 amino acids. V was trimmed by 4 bases and J by 0 bases, leaving 13 bases between them. For the CDR3, the DNA is TGTGCCAGCAGCTCACCCCGACAGAATAGCAATCAGCCCCAGCATTTT. It translates to CASSSPRQNSNQPQHF.

This clone was observed a few times. CDR3 in DNA: TGTGCCAGCAGTCAACTTCCCGGACAGGGAGGCTTTTTTACCGGGGAGCTGTTTTTT. This sequence encodes CASSQLPGQGGFFTGELFF. The V call is TRBV27, the J call TRBJ2-2; 8 nucleotides line up with TRBD1. J lost 5 bases, V lost 5 bases, and 19 bases had no gene match. The length of the CDR3 is 19 residues. Germline V gene sequence: CDR1 MNHEY, CDR2 SMNVEV (reference sequence).

The J gene is TRBJ1-6, the V gene TRBV27; 10 nucleotides agree with TRBD1. Germline V lookup: CDR1 MNHEY, CDR2 SMNVEV (reference sequence). The CDR3 consists of 17 residues. J gave up 9 bases and V 5 bases, and 13 bases lay outside the gene matches. This chain's CDR3 is CASSLRQGAMFSSPLHF. In DNA, the CDR3 is TGTGCCAGCAGTCTCAGACAGGGGGCGATGTTTTCTTCACCCCTCCACTTT.

This clone was seen a single time. The chain combines TRBV7-9 with TRBJ1-2; 7 nucleotides match TRBD1. Germline V CDR1 and CDR2: SEHNR, FQNEAQ (reference sequence). The CDR3 covers 13 residues. Trimming took 4 bases from V and 7 from J; bases not matched to a gene: 6. The DNA for the CDR3 is TGTGCCAGCAGCTCCACAGGGGACGGTGGCTACACCTTC. As protein: CASSSTGDGGYTF.

This clone was recorded a few times. V usage is TRBV9 and J usage is TRBJ1-4; unclear D gene. Trimming cost V 0 bases and J 5 bases, with 8 bases left between them. The CDR3 length is 14 residues. Germline values: CDR1 SGDLS, CDR2 YYNGEE. The CDR3, as DNA: TGTGCCAGCAGCGTAGACGCACTGAATGAAAAACTGTTTTTT. Its protein product is CASSVDALNEKLFF.

The J gene is TRBJ1-5, the V gene TRBV29-1, with TRBD1 as a possible D gene (5 bases). V lost 6 bases, J lost 4 bases, and 16 bases lay in between. The germline V gene has CDR1 SQVTM and CDR2 ANQGSEA. There are 14 residues in the CDR3. The CDR3 coding sequence is TGCAGCGTCAACGGGGCGGGAAGTAATCAGCCCCAGCATTTT. Residues: CSVNGAGSNQPQHF.

The gene calls are TRBV5-4 and TRBJ2-7, with TRBD1 as a possible D gene (5 bases). V was shortened by 1 base and J by 2 bases, with 10 bases between the two germline ends. CDR1 is SGHNT and CDR2 is YYREEE in the germline V gene (reference sequence). CDR3 length: 14 residues. CDR3 residues: CASSLRQGPYEQYF. DNA for the CDR3: TGTGCCAGCAGCTTGCGGCAGGGTCCCTACGAGCAGTACTTC.

The chain joins TRBV11-2 to TRBJ2-1, with a possible D match to TRBD1 (6 bases). There are 13 residues in the CDR3. Trimming cost V 1 base and J 5 bases, with 6 bases left between them. In germline, CDR1 is SGHAT, CDR2 FQNNGV. CDR3 residues: CASSLGGHNEQFF. CDR3 nucleotide sequence: TGTGCCAGCAGCTTAGGGGGGCACAATGAGCAGTTCTTC.

The V gene is TRBV25-1, the J gene TRBJ2-7; D is possibly TRBD2 (5 bases). Germline V lookup: CDR1 MGHDK, CDR2 SYGVNS. The CDR3 consists of 12 residues. The V end was cut by 4 bases, the J end by 4 bases, with 8 bases between. CDR3 sequence: CASSAGRYEQYF. In DNA, the CDR3 is TGTGCCAGCAGTGCGGGGAGATACGAGCAGTACTTC.

The J gene is TRBJ1-2, the V gene TRBV4-1, with D maybe TRBD1 (6 bases). V was trimmed by 2 bases and J by 5 bases, leaving 12 bases between them. CDR1 MGHRA and CDR2 YSYEKL come from the germline V gene. CDR3 size: 14 residues. The chain's CDR3 is CASSQTGQRYGYTF. CDR3 nucleotide sequence: TGCGCCAGCAGCCAAACAGGGCAGAGGTATGGCTACACCTTC.

The CDR3 sequence is CASSQGVGYEQFF. The CDR3 nucleotides are TGTGCCAGCAGCCAAGGCGTGGGCTATGAGCAGTTCTTC. V usage is TRBV7-2 and J usage is TRBJ2-1; unclear D gene. Germline CDR1 reads SGHTA; CDR2 reads FQGNSA. V was cut by 5 bases and J by 8 bases, with 13 bases left in between. The CDR3 totals 13 residues.

This chain joins TRBV10-2 and TRBJ1-1, with D unresolved. With 7 bases removed from V and 1 base from J, the gap between germline ends came to 13 bases. Per germline, CDR1 WSHSY and CDR2 SAAADI. The CDR3 runs 14 residues. The CDR3 protein is CASTFLPGNTEAFF. CDR3 coding DNA: TGCGCCAGCACCTTCCTCCCGGGGAACACTGAAGCTTTCTTT.

This clone was seen a few times. This chain connects TRBV7-9 to TRBJ2-1; tentative D call: TRBD1 (5 bases). CDR1 is SEHNR, CDR2 FQNEAQ, per germline (reference sequence). Trimming removed 2 bases at V and 0 bases at J, with 11 bases between. CDR3 length: 16 amino acids. CDR3 in amino acids: CASSLWAGISYNEQFF. CDR3 coding DNA: TGTGCCAGCAGCTTATGGGCAGGGATCTCCTACAATGAGCAGTTCTTC.

V usage is TRBV11-2 and J usage is TRBJ1-1, with D possibly matching TRBD1 (5 bases). V lost 5 bases and J lost 2, with 15 bases in between. The CDR3 is made up of 15 amino acids. CDR1 and CDR2 from the germline V gene are SGHAT and FQNNGV. The CDR3 DNA reads TGTGCCAGCAGCCGGGGGGGGAGAGCTAACACTGAAGCTTTCTTT. It translates to CASSRGGRANTEAFF. The full variable domain, with the rest looked up from reference TRBV11-2 and TRBJ1-1, is EAGVAQSPRYKIIEKRQSVAFWCNPISGHATLYWYQQILGQGPKLLIQFQNNGVVDDSQLPKDRFSAERLKGVDSTLKIQPAKLEDSAVYLCASSRGGRANTEAFFGQGTRLTVV.